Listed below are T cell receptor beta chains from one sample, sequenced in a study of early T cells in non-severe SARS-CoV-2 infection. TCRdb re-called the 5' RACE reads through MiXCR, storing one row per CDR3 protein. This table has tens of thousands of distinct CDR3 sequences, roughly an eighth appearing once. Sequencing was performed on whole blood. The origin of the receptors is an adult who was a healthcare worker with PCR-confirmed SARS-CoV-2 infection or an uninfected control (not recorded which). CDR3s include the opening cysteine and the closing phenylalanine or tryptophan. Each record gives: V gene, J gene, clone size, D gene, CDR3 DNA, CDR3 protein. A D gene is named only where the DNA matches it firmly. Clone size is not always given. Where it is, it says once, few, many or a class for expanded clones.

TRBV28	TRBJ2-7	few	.	TGTGCCAGCACTCCCGCGGTCGGTATCTTCGGGGAGCAGTACTTC	CASTPAVGIFGEQYF
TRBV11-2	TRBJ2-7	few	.	TGTGCCAGCAGCTCCGCCATGGGGACTCGGACTGAGCAGTACTTC	CASSSAMGTRTEQYF
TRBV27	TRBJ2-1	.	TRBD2	TGTGCCAGCAGTCCGACTAGCGGGTCTAATGAGCAGTTCTTC	CASSPTSGSNEQFF
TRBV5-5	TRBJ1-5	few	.	TGTGCCAGCAGCTCCCTGTTGGGTCAGCCCCAGCATTTT	CASSSLLGQPQHF
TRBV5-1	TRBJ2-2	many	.	TGCGCCAGCAGCCGACTAGGGGCCGGGGAGCTGTTTTTT	CASSRLGAGELFF
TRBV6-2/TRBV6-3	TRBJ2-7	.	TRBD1	TGTGCCAGCAGCTACCTGGGACAGGACCTCTCCTACGAGCAGTACTTC	CASSYLGQDLSYEQYF
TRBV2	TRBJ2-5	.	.	TGTGCCAGCGCAAACGTCCTCACCCAAGAGACCCAGTACTTC	CASANVLTQETQYF
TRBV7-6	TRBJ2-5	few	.	TGTGCCAGCAGCCTCGGAGAAAACGGCCAAGAGACCCAGTACTTC	CASSLGENGQETQYF
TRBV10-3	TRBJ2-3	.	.	TGTGCCATCAGTGAGTGGGCAGGGCGGGCAGATACGCAGTATTTT	CAISEWAGRADTQYF
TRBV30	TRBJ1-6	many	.	TGTGCCTGGAGTGTACAGGTGGTTTCTGGCCTCCACTTT	CAWSVQVVSGLHF
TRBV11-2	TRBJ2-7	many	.	TGTGCCAGCAGCCCGGGAGGGACAGTTCCCTACGAGCAGTACTTC	CASSPGGTVPYEQYF
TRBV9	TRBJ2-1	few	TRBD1	TGTGCCAGCAGCGCGCGGACAGGCCAGGGCCGCAATGAGCAGTTCTTC	CASSARTGQGRNEQFF
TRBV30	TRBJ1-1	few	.	TGTGCCTGGAGTGTACACTCAGGGACAAACACTGAAGCTTTCTTT	CAWSVHSGTNTEAFF
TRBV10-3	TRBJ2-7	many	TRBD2	TGTGCCATCAGCGCAACCCTACTAGCGGGGGCATACGAGCAGTACTTC	CAISATLLAGAYEQYF
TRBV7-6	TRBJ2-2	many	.	TGTGCCAGCAGCGTCACCGGGACTCTGCCCGGGGAGCTGTTTTTT	CASSVTGTLPGELFF
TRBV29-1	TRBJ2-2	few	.	TGCAGCGTTTTCAGGGGCACCGGGGAGCTGTTTTTT	CSVFRGTGELFF
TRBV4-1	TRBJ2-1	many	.	TGCGCCAGCAGCCAAGGAAGGGGCATGAGCTCCTACAATGAGCAGTTCTTC	CASSQGRGMSSYNEQFF